The 19 T cell receptor beta chains presented below share a single source sample, sequenced in a study of blood T cell repertoires in COVID-19. TCRdb keeps only in-frame clones here, not all; method: immunoSEQ multiplex PCR. This repertoire shows approximately 150,000 clones, approximately 85% found once; its top ten account for around 2.5%. Sequenced material: peripheral blood. The receptors were gathered from a human donor with acute or convalescent COVID-19. The donor label of this sample is uncertain.

This clone came up once. This chain links TRBV14 with TRBJ2-2, with 10 bases aligning to TRBD2. V lost 4 bases, J lost 0 bases, and 8 bases stayed unmatched. The CDR3 is made up of 18 amino acids. CDR1 and CDR2 from the germline V gene are SGHDN and FVKESK. The CDR3 nucleotides read TGTGCCAGCAGCCCCCTAGCGGGAGTAGCTCCGAACACCGGGGAGCTGTTTTTT. The encoded protein is CASSPLAGVAPNTGELFF.

This clone has only one observation. The chain is built from TRBV19 and TRBJ1-4; 7 bases align to TRBD1. V lost 5 bases to trimming and J lost 8 bases; unmatched junction nucleotides: 8. The CDR3 is 14 amino acids. CDR1 is LNHDA and CDR2 is SQIVND in the germline V gene (reference sequence). The CDR3 reads CASSPLGQEEKLFF. CDR3 DNA: TGTGCCAGTAGTCCGCTTGGACAGGAAGAAAAACTGTTTTTT.

J is TRBJ1-2 and V is TRBV14; 7 bases map to TRBD1. In germline, CDR1 is SGHDN, CDR2 FVKESK. The CDR3 is 16 amino acids. The ends lost 1 base at V and 1 base at J; junction bases unmatched: 6. CDR3 nucleotide sequence: TGTGCCAGCAGCCAAGCCGGGACAGCAAATAACTATGGCTACACCTTC. It translates to CASSQAGTANNYGYTF. The variable domain in full, completed from reference TRBV14 and TRBJ1-2, reads EAGVTQFPSHSVIEKGQTVTLRCDPISGHDNLYWYRRVMGKEIKFLLHFVKESKQDESGMPNNRFLAERTGGTYSTLKVQPAELEDSGVYFCASSQAGTANNYGYTFGSGTRLTVV.

This clone has more than one count but fewer than ten. The chain recombines TRBV4-2 with TRBJ1-2; 10 bases match TRBD1. Germline-derived CDR1 and CDR2 are LGHNA and YNFKEQ. Losses at the gene ends were 1 base for V and 5 bases for J; bases not matched to a gene: 7. This CDR3 has 16 residues. CDR3 in DNA: TGTGCCAGCAGCCAAGGGCTCGGGACAGGGGAGTATGGCTACACCTTC. Translation: CASSQGLGTGEYGYTF.

The chain uses TRBV29-1 and TRBJ1-2, with 7 bases identical to TRBD1. The germline gives CDR1 SQVTM, CDR2 ANQGSEA. This CDR3 is built from 12 residues. The ends lost 6 bases at V and 3 bases at J; junction bases unmatched: 4. This chain's CDR3 is CSVITGDYGYTF. DNA of the CDR3: TGCAGCGTAATAACAGGGGACTATGGCTACACCTTC.

The chain joins TRBV27 to TRBJ1-3, with 10 bases identical to TRBD1. Germline V lookup: CDR1 MNHEY, CDR2 SMNVEV (reference sequence). Losses at the gene ends were 4 bases for V and 1 base for J; bases not matched to a gene: 1. The CDR3 sequence is 15 residues long. The CDR3 protein is CASSWTGGSGNTIYF. The CDR3 coding sequence is TGTGCCAGCAGTTGGACAGGGGGTTCTGGAAACACCATATATTTT.

The chain carries TRBV10-3 and TRBJ1-4, with 8 nucleotides matching TRBD1. This CDR3 has 15 amino acids. J lost 0 bases, V lost 4 bases, and 1 base had no gene match. Germline CDR1 is ENHRY and CDR2 is SYGVKD. The DNA of the CDR3 is TGTGCCATCAGTGGGACAGGGACAACTAATGAAAAACTGTTTTTT. Translated, it gives CAISGTGTTNEKLFF.

The genes are TRBV7-2 and TRBJ2-2, with D possibly matching TRBD2 (6 bases). The germline V gene encodes CDR1 SGHTA and CDR2 FQGNSA. The CDR3 has 15 amino acids. Trimming removed 1 base from V and 6 bases from J, with 12 bases in between. The CDR3 DNA reads TGTGCCAGCAGCTTAGGGGCTTTAGCGGCCGGGGAGCTGTTTTTT. Its protein is CASSLGALAAGELFF. The variable domain in full, completed from reference TRBV7-2 and TRBJ2-2, reads GAGVSQSPSNKVTEKGKDVELRCDPISGHTALYWYRQSLGQGLEFLIYFQGNSAPDKSGLPSDRFSAERTGGSVSTLTIQRTQQEDSAVYLCASSLGALAAGELFFGEGSRLTVL.

The gene calls are TRBV2 and TRBJ1-1; the D gene is possibly TRBD1 (5 bases). The V end was cut by 4 bases, the J end by 11 bases, with 17 bases between. This CDR3 comprises 13 residues. From germline, CDR1 is SNHLY and CDR2 FYNNEI. Written as DNA, the CDR3 is TGTGCCAGCAGTGTTAAAGGGGCCGGTGACGCTTTCTTT. Protein sequence: CASSVKGAGDAFF.

CDR3: CASSPGTYYGYTF. In DNA form, the CDR3 reads TGTGCCAGCAGCCCCGGGACATACTATGGCTACACCTTC. This sequence joins TRBV6-6 and TRBJ1-2, with a weak D call TRBD1 (6 bases). Trimming took 6 bases from V and 3 from J, leaving 11 bases between them. The CDR3 sequence is 13 residues long. Per the germline V gene, CDR1 is MNHNY and CDR2 is SVGAGI (reference sequence).

This chain uses TRBV29-1 with TRBJ2-3, with D possibly being TRBD1 (6 bases). The CDR3 consists of 17 residues. Trimming took 1 base from V and 0 from J, leaving 17 bases between them. Germline lookup yields CDR1 SQVTM and CDR2 ANQGSEA. The CDR3 here is CSVEGTAAMTSTDTQYF. CDR3 sequence (DNA): TGCAGCGTTGAAGGGACAGCTGCCATGACTAGCACAGATACGCAGTATTTT.

J is TRBJ1-2 and V is TRBV19; D gene ambiguous. Germline values: CDR1 LNHDA, CDR2 SQIVND (reference sequence). The CDR3 spans 16 residues. Trimming removed 4 bases from V and 6 bases from J, with 21 bases in between. CDR3 sequence: CASSKSREAGRNGYTF. In nucleotides, the CDR3 is TGTGCCAGTAGTAAGTCCCGGGAGGCTGGGAGAAATGGCTACACCTTC.

The chain employs TRBV3-1 (or the pseudogene TRBV3-2) and TRBJ2-2; the D gene is possibly TRBD1 (5 bases). V lost 6 bases and J 2 bases, leaving 10 bases between the germline ends. Germline assignment: CDR1 LGHDT and CDR2 YNNKEL (reference sequence). The CDR3 totals 14 residues. CDR3 sequence reads: CASRTQGNTGELFF. CDR3 bases: TGTGCCAGCAGAACCCAGGGAAACACCGGGGAGCTGTTTTTT.

This chain links TRBV5-1 with TRBJ2-7; TRBD2 matches at 9 bases. CDR1 is SGHRS and CDR2 is YFSETQ in the germline V gene. This CDR3 contains 12 residues. With V trimmed by 6 bases and J by 6 bases, 4 bases remained unmatched. CDR3 region: CASNEAGGEQYF. Written as DNA, the CDR3 is TGCGCCAGCAATGAAGCGGGGGGCGAGCAGTACTTC.

With respect to this clone: Other DNA sequences within the sample encode an identical CDR3. The chain is built from TRBV6-2 or TRBV6-3 and TRBJ2-1, with 8 bases that match TRBD2. There are 16 residues in the CDR3. Germline lookup yields CDR1 MNHEY and CDR2 SVGEGT. After removal of 5 bases from V and 0 bases from J, the junction contained 6 bases not matched to a gene. The DNA for the CDR3 is TGTGCCAGCAGTCTACTAGCGGAAGGCTCCTACAATGAGCAGTTCTTC. It codes for CASSLLAEGSYNEQFF.

The chain joins TRBV6-5 to TRBJ1-5; D gene ambiguous. There are 16 residues in the CDR3. Germline V lookup: CDR1 MNHEY, CDR2 SVGAGI. The V and J ends lost 4 bases and 4 bases respectively, with 17 bases between them. CDR3 region: CASSSHGLAGNQPQHF. CDR3 in DNA: TGTGCCAGCAGTTCTCACGGGCTTGCGGGGAATCAGCCCCAGCATTTT.

The chain employs TRBV29-1 and TRBJ1-1; D perhaps matches TRBD1 (5 bases). Trimming stripped 5 bases from V and 0 bases from J, with 13 bases between. Germline CDR1 and CDR2: SQVTM and ANQGSEA. The CDR3 sequence is 14 residues long. CDR3 sequence: CSVQGTLMNTEAFF. The CDR3, as DNA: TGCAGCGTTCAGGGTACGCTTATGAACACTGAAGCTTTCTTT.

This chain joins TRBV29-1 and TRBJ1-1, with D unresolved. V was clipped by 8 bases and J by 2 bases, with 6 bases between them. CDR3 length equals 10 residues. The germline V gene has CDR1 SQVTM and CDR2 ANQGSEA. The CDR3 bases are TGCAGCTCTAGTAACACTGAAGCTTTCTTT. Its translation: CSSSNTEAFF. The full variable domain, in which reference TRBV29-1 and TRBJ1-1 provide the parts outside the CDR3, is SAVISQKPSRDICQRGTSLTIQCQVDSQVTMMFWYRQQPGQSLTLIATANQGSEATYESGFVIDKFPISRPNLTFSTLTVSNMSPEDSSIYLCSSSNTEAFFGQGTRLTVV.

CDR3 DNA: TGTGCCAGCACCGCGGGGGTCAATTCACCCCTCCACTTT. Its protein is CASTAGVNSPLHF. This chain links TRBV7-6 with TRBJ1-6; TRBD1 might be the D (5 bases). Per germline, CDR1 SGHVS and CDR2 FNYEAQ. The CDR3 is 13 amino acids. V lost 7 bases to trimming and J lost 7 bases, with 11 bases between them.